This T cell receptor (beta chain) was recorded in a study of T cell repertoires in cytomegalovirus infection. Across the whole study: Public signatures in TCR beta pointed to CMV infection and matching HLA type.

Study-wide findings and caveats: Ex vivo responses were dominated by HLA-C-restricted CMV-specific TCR beta clonotypes.

This clonotype has only a few counts. What it binds is not known. MiXCR, applied by TCRdb to the reads, yields one record per CDR3 protein. The top ten hold 5.5% to 6.5% of the sample, which has about 240,000 distinct CDR3 sequences, approximately 6.7% seen once. The sequenced sample was PBMCs. This receptor was taken from a human donor in good health (CMV status not recorded). Some clones in this sample may be carry-over from other donors' samples.

The CDR3, as DNA: TGCAGCGTGGACGGGTCGAACACCGGGGAGCTGTTTTTT. Translation gives CSVDGSNTGELFF. V gene TRBV29-1 combines with J gene TRBJ2-2; D remains ambiguous. The V end lost 6 bases, the J end lost 0 bases, and 8 bases lay between the germline ends. CDR3 length: 13 amino acids. CDR1 and CDR2 (germline): SQVTM, ANQGSEA.